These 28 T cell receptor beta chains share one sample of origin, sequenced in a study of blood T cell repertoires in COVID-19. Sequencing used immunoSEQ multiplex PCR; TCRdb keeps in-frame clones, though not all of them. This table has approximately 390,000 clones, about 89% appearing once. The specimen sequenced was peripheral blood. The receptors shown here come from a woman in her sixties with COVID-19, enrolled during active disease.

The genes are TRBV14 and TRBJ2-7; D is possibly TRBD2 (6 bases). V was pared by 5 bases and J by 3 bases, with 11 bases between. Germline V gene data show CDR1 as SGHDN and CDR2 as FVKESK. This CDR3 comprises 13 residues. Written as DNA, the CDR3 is TGTGCCAGCAGCAACCCCGGGGGCTACGAGCAGTACTTC. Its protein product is CASSNPGGYEQYF.

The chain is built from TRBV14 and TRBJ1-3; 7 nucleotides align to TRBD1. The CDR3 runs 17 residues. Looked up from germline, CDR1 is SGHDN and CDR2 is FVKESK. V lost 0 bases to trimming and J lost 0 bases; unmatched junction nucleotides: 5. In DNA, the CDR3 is TGTGCCAGCAGCCAAGATTGGGCAGGGGGCTCTGGAAACACCATATATTTT. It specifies CASSQDWAGGSGNTIYF.

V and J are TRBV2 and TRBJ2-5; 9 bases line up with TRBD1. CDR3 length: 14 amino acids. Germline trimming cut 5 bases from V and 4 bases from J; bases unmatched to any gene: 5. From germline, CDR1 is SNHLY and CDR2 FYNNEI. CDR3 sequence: CASSYRGRGETQYF. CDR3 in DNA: TGTGCCAGCAGTTACAGGGGGCGCGGAGAGACCCAGTACTTC.

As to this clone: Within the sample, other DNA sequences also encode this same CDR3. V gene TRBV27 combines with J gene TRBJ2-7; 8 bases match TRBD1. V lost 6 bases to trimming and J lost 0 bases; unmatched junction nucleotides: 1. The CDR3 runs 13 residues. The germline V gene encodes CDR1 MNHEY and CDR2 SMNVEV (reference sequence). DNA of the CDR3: TGTGCCAGCAGAGGACAGGGCTCCTACGAGCAGTACTTC. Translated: CASRGQGSYEQYF.

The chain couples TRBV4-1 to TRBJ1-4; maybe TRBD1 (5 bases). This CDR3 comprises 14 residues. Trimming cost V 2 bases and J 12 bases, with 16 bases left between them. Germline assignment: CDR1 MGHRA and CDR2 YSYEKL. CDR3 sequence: CASSQRAGRGELFF. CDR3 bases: TGCGCCAGCAGCCAAAGGGCAGGGCGGGGAGAACTGTTTTTT.

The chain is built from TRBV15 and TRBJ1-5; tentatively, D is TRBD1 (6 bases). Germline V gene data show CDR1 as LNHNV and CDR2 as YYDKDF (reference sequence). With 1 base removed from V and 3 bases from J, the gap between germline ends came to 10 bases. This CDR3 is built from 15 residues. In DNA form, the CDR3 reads TGTGCCACCAGCAGAGTAGGGGGTATCAATCAGCCCCAGCATTTT. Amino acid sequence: CATSRVGGINQPQHF.

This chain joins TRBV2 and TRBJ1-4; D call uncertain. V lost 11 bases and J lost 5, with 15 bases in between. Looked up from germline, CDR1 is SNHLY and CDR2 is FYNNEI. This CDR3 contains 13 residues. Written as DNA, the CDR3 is TGTGCCTCCTCGGGGATTTTAAATGAAAAACTGTTTTTT. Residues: CASSGILNEKLFF. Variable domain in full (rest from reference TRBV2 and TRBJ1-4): EPEVTQTPSHQVTQMGQEVILRCVPISNHLYFYWYRQILGQKVEFLVSFYNNEISEKSEIFDDQFSVERPDGSNFTLKIRSTKLEDSAMYFCASSGILNEKLFFGSGTQLSVL.

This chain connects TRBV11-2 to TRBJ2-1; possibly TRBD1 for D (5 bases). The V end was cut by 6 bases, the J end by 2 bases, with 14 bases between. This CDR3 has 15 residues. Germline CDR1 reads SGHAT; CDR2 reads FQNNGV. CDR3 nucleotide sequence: TGTGCCAGCAGTCCAGGGTTTGGGGCCTACAATGAGCAGTTCTTC. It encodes CASSPGFGAYNEQFF.

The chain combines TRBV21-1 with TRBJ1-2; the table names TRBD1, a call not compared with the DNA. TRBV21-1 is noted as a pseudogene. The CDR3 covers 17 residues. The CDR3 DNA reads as TGTGCCAGCAGCAAGGAGGCCGGGACAACTATAACCTATGGCTACACCTTC. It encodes CASSKEAGTTITYGYTF.

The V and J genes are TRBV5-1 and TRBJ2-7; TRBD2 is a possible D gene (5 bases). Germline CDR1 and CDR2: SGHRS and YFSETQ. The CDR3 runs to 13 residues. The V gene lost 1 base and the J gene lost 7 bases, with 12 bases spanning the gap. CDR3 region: CASSLPGTNEQYF. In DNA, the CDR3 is TGCGCCAGCAGCTTGCCGGGAACAAATGAGCAGTACTTC.

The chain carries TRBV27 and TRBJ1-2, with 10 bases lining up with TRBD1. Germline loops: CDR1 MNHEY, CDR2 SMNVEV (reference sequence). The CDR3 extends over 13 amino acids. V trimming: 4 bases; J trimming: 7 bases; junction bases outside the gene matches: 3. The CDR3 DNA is TGTGCCAGCAGTTATTGGGACAGGGGTGGCTACACCTTC. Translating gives CASSYWDRGGYTF.

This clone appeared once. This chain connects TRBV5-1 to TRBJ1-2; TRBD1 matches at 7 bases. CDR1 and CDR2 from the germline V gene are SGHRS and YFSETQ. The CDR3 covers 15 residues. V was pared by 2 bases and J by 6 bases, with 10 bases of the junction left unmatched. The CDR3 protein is CASSFEGATGNGYTF. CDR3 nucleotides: TGCGCCAGCAGCTTTGAGGGGGCGACGGGTAATGGCTACACCTTC.

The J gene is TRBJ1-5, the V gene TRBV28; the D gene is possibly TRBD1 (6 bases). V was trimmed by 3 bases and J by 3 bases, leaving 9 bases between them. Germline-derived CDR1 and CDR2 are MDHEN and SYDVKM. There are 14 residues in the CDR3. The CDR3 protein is CASSFDRNNQPQHF. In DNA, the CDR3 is TGTGCCAGCAGTTTTGACAGGAACAATCAGCCCCAGCATTTT.

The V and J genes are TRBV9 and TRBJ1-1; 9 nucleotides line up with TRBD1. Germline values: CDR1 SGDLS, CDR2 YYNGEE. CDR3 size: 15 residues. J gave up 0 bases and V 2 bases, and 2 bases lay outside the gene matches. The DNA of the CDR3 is TGTGCCAGCAGCGTGACAGGGGGAATGAACACTGAAGCTTTCTTT. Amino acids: CASSVTGGMNTEAFF.

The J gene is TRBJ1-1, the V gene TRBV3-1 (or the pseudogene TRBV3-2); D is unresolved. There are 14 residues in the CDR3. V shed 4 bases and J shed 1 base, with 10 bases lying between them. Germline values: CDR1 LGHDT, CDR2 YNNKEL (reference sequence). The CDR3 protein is CASSRNQKNTEAFF. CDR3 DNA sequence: TGTGCCAGCAGCCGTAATCAGAAGAACACTGAAGCTTTCTTT.

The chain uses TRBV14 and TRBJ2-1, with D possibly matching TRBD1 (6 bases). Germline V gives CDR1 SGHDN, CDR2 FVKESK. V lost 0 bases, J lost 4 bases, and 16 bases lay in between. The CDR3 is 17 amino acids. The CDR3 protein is CASSQDPHRVLYNEQFF. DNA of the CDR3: TGTGCCAGCAGCCAAGATCCTCACAGGGTTTTATACAATGAGCAGTTCTTC.

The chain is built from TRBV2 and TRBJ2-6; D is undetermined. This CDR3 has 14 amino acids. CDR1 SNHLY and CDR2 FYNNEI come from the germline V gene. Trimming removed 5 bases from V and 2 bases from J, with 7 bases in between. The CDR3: CASSRAAGANVLTF. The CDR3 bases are TGTGCCAGCAGTCGTGCGGCTGGGGCCAACGTCCTGACTTTC.

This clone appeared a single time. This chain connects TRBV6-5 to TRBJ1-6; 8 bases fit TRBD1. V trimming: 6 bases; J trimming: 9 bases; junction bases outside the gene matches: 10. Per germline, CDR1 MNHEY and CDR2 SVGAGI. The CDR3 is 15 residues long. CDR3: CASRKPGTGGSPLHF. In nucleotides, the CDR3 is TGTGCCAGCAGAAAGCCCGGGACAGGTGGTTCACCCCTCCACTTT.

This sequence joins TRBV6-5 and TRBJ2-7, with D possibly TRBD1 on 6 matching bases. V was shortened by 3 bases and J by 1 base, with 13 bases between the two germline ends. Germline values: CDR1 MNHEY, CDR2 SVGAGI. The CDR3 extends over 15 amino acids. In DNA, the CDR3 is TGTGCCAGCAGTTATTCGATTACAGGGTCCTACGAGCAGTACTTC. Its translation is CASSYSITGSYEQYF.

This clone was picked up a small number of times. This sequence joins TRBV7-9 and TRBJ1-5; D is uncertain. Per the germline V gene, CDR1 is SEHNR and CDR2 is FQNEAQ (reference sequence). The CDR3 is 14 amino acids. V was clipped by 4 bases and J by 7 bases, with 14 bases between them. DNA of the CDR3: TGTGCCAGCAGCTCATGGGGTTCGGGGCAGCCCCAGCATTTT. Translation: CASSSWGSGQPQHF.

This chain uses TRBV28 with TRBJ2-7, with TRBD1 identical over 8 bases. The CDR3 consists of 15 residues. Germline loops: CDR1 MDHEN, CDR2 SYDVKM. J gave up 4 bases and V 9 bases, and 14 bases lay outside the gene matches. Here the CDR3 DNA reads TGTGCCAGTTTCTCCGGACAGGGCAAGGGTTACGAGCAGTACTTC. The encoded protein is CASFSGQGKGYEQYF.

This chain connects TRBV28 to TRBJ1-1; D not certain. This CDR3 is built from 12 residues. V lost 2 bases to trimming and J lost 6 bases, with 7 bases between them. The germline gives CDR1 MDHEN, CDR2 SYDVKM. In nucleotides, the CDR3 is TGTGCCAGCAGTTTAGCCACTTCTGAAGCTTTCTTT. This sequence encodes CASSLATSEAFF.

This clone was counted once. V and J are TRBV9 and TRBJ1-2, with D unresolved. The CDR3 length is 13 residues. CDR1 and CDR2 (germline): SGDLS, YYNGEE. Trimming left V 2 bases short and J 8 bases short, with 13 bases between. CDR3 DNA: TGTGCCAGCAGCGTCCCGGAGGTAGGGGGCTACACCTTC. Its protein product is CASSVPEVGGYTF. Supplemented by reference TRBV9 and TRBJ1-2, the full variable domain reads DSGVTQTPKHLITATGQRVTLRCSPRSGDLSVYWYQQSLDQGLQFLIQYYNGEERAKGNILERFSAQQFPDLHSELNLSSLELGDSALYFCASSVPEVGGYTFGSGTRLTVV.

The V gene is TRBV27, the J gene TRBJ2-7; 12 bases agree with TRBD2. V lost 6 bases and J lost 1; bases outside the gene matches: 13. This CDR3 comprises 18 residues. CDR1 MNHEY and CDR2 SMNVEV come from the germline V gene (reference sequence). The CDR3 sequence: CASRKQNLAGGRSYEQYF. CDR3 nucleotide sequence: TGTGCCAGCAGGAAACAGAATCTAGCGGGGGGGCGTTCCTACGAGCAGTACTTC.

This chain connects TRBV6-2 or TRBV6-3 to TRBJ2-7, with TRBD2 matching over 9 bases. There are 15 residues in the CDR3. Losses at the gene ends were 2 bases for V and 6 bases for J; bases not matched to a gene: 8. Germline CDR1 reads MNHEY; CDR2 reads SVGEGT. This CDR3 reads CASSYRAGGDGEQYF. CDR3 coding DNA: TGTGCCAGCAGTTACCGGGCGGGGGGGGACGGCGAGCAGTACTTC.

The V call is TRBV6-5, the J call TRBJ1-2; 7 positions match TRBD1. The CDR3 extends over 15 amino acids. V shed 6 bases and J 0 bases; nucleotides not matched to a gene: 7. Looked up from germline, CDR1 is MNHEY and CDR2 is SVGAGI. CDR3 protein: CASRPQGNSNYGYTF. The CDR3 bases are TGTGCCAGCAGACCACAGGGGAATTCTAACTATGGCTACACCTTC.

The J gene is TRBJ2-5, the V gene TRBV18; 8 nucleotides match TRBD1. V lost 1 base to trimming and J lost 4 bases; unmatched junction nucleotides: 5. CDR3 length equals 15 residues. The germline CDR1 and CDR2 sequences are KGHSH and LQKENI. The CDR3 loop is CASSPRQGALETQYF. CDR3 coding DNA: TGTGCCAGCTCACCACGGCAGGGGGCCCTAGAGACCCAGTACTTC.

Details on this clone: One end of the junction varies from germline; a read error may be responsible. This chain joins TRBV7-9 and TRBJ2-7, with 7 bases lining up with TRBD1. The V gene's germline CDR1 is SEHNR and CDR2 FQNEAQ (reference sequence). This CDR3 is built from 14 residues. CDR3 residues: CASNLQGSAYEQYF. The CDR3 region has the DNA TGTGCCAGCAACTTACAGGGGTCGGCCTACGAGCAGTACTTC.